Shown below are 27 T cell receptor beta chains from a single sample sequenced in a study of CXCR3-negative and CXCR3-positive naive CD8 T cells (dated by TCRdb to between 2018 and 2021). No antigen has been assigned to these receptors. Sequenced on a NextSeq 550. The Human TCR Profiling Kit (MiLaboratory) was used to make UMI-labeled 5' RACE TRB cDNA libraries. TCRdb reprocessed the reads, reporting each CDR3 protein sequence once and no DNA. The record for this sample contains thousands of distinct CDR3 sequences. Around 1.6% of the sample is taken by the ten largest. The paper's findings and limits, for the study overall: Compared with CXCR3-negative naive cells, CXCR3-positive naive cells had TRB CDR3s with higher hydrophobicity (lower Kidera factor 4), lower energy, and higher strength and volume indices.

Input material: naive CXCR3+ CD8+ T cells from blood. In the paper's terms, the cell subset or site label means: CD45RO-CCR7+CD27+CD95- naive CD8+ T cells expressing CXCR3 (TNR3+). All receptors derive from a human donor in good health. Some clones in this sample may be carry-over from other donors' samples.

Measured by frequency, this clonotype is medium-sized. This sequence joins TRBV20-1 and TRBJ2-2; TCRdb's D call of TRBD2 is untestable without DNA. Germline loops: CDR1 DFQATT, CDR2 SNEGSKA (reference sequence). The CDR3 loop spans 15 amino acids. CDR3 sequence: CSAHQRGANTGELFF.

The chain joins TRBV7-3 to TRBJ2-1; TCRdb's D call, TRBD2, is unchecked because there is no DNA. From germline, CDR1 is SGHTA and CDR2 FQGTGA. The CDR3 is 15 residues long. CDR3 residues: CASSSSGRPYNEQFF.

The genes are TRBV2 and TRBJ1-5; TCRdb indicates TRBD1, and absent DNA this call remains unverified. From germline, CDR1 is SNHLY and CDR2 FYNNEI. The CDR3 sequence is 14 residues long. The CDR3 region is CASRAPEGNQPQHF. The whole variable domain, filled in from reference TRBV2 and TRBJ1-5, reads EPEVTQTPSHQVTQMGQEVILRCVPISNHLYFYWYRQILGQKVEFLVSFYNNEISEKSEIFDDQFSVERPDGSNFTLKIRSTKLEDSAMYFCASRAPEGNQPQHFGDGTRLSIL.

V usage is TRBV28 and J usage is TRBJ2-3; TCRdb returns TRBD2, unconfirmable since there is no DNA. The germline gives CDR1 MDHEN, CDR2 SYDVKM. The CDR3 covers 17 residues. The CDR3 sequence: CASSPIREGLGTDTQYF.

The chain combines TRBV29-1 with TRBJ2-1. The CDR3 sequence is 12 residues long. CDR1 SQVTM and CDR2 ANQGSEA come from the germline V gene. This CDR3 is CSVRSWGNEQFF.

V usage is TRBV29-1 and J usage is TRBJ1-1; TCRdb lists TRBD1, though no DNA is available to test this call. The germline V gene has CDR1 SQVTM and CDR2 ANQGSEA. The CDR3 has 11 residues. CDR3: CSATGIAEAFF.

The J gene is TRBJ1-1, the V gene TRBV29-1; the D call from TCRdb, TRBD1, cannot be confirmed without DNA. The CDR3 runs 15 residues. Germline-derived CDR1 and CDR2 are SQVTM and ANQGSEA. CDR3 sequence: CSVGGRGKGGTEAFF.

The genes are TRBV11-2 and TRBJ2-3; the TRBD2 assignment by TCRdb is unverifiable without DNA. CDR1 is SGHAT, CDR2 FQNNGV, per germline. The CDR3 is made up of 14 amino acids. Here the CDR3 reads CASSPSGEPDTQYF.

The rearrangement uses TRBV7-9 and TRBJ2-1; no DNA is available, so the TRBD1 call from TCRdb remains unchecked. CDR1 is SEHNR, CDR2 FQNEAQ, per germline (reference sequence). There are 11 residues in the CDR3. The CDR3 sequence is CASMGADEQFF.

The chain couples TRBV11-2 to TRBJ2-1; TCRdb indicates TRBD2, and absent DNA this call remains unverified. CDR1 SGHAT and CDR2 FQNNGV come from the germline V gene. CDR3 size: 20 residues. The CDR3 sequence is CASSLAEVLAGANSYNEQFF.

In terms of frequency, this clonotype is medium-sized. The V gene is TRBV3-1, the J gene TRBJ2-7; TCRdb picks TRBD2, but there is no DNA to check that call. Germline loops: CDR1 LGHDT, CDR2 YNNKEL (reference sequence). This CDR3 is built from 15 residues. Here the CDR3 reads CASSQEGQGRAEQYF.

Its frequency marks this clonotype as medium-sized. This CDR3 reads CSVEDASEGLPGEQYF. This rearrangement joins TRBV29-1 to TRBJ2-7; absent DNA, TCRdb's TRBD2 call cannot be checked. Germline CDR1 SQVTM, CDR2 ANQGSEA. CDR3 size: 16 residues.

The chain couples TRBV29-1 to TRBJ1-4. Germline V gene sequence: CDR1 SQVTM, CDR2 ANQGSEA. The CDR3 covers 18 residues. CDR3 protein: CSVAGGLDGQQKYEKLFF.

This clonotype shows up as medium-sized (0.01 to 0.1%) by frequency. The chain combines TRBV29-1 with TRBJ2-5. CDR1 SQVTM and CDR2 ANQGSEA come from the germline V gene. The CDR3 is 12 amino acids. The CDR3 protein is CSVDGPEETQYF.

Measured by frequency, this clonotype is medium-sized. CDR3 sequence: CSVDTQGGYGYTF. This chain connects TRBV29-1 to TRBJ1-2; TCRdb returns TRBD1, unconfirmable since there is no DNA. Germline CDR1 and CDR2: SQVTM and ANQGSEA. The CDR3 covers 13 residues.

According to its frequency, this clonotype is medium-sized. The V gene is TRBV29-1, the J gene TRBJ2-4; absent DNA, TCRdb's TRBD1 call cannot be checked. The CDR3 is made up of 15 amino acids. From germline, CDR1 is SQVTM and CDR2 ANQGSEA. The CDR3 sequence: CSVGPGGLAKNIQYF.

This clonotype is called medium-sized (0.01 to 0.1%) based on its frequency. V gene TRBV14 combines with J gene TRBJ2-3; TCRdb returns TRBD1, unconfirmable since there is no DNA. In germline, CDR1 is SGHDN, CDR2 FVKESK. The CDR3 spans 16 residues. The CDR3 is CASSQLRAPLTDTQYF.

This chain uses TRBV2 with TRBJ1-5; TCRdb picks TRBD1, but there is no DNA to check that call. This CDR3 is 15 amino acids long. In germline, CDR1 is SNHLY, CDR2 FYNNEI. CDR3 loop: CASSGDTGSNQPQHF.

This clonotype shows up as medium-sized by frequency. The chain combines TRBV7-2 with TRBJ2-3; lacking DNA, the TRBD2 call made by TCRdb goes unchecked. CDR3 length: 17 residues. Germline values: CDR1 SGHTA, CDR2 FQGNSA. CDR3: CASSSGTSGSFTDTQYF.

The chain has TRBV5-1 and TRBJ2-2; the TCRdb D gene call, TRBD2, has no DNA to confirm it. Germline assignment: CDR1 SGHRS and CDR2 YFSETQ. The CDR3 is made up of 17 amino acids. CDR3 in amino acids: CASSLIPSGINTGELFF.

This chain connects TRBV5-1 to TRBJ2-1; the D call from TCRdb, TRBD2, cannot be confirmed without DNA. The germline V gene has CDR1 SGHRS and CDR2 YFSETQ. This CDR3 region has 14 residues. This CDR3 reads CASSLVRGRDEKFF. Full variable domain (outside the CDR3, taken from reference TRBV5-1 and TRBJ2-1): KAGVTQTPRYLIKTRGQQVTLSCSPISGHRSVSWYQQTPGQGLQFLFEYFSETQRNKGNFPGRFSGRQFSNSRSEMNVSTLELGDSALYLCASSLVRGRDEKFFGPGTRLTVL.

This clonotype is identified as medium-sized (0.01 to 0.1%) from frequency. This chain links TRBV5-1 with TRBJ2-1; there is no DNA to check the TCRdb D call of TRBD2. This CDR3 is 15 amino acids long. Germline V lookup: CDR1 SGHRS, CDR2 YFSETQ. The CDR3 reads CASYLGLAAYNEQFF.

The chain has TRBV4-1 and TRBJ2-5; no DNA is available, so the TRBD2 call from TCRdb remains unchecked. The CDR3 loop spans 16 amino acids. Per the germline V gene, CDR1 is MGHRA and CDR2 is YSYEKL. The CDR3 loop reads CASSPLAGRYQETQYF.

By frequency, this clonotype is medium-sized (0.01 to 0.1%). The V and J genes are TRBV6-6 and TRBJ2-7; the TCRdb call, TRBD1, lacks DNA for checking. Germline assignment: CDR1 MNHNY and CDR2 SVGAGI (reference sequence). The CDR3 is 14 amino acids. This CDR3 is CASSLRDGSYEQYF.

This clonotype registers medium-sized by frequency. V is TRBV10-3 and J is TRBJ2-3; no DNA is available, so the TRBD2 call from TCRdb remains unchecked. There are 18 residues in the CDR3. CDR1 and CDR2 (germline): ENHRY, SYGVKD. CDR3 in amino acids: CAISESNRTRWVTDTQYF.

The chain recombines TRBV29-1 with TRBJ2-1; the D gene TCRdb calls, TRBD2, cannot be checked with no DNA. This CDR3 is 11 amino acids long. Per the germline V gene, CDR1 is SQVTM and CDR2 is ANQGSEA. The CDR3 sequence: CSVRILATKFF.

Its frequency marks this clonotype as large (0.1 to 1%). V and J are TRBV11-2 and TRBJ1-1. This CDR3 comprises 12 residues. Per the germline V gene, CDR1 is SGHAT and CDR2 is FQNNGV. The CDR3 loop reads CASSLGTAEAFF. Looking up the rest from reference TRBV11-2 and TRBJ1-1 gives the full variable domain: EAGVAQSPRYKIIEKRQSVAFWCNPISGHATLYWYQQILGQGPKLLIQFQNNGVVDDSQLPKDRFSAERLKGVDSTLKIQPAKLEDSAVYLCASSLGTAEAFFGQGTRLTVV.